One and the same sample provided the 12 T cell receptor beta chains below, sequenced in a study of blood T cell repertoires in COVID-19. Profiled with immunoSEQ multiplex PCR; TCRdb holds only in-frame clones, not every one. The sample holds 60,000 to 65,000 clones, roughly four fifths seen once. The source material was peripheral blood. The receptors here all came from a human donor in a cohort sampled during active COVID-19.

The rearrangement uses TRBV5-6 and TRBJ1-6; 8 bases line up with TRBD1. There are 14 residues in the CDR3. CDR1 SGHDT and CDR2 YYEEEE come from the germline V gene. The J segment lost 10 bases and the V segment lost 3 bases, leaving 6 bases of the junction unmatched. Here the CDR3 DNA reads TGTGCCAGCAGCTATGACAGGGGTCGATCACCCCTCCACTTT. Translation: CASSYDRGRSPLHF.

This clone was seen only a few times. The chain is built from TRBV30 and TRBJ1-5; TRBD1 is a possible D gene (6 bases). This CDR3 is built from 16 residues. The V gene lost 5 bases and the J gene lost 3 bases, with 20 bases spanning the gap. In germline, CDR1 is GTSNPN, CDR2 SVGIG (reference sequence). This CDR3 is CAWEPSGRGVNQPQHF. CDR3 bases: TGTGCCTGGGAGCCTTCGGGGAGGGGGGTCAATCAGCCCCAGCATTTT.

The gene calls are TRBV3-1 (or the pseudogene TRBV3-2) and TRBJ2-7, with 9 positions matching TRBD2. With V trimmed by 0 bases and J by 6 bases, 6 bases remained unmatched. Germline V gene lookup returns CDR1 LGHDT and CDR2 YNNKEL (reference sequence). The CDR3 runs 15 residues. CDR3 amino acids: CASSQDRQRGVEQYF. DNA for the CDR3: TGTGCCAGCAGCCAAGATCGTCAGCGGGGGGTCGAGCAGTACTTC.

Only one count was recorded for this clone. V and J are TRBV19 and TRBJ1-1; D unclear. CDR3 length: 14 residues. V gave up 1 base and J gave up 1 base, with 7 bases separating them. Germline lookup yields CDR1 LNHDA and CDR2 SQIVND (reference sequence). DNA for the CDR3: TGTGCCAGTAGTATAGGACTTACGAACACTGAAGCTTTCTTT. This codes for CASSIGLTNTEAFF.

This chain links TRBV19 with TRBJ1-1; no reliable D call. The CDR3 loop spans 11 amino acids. V gave up 7 bases and J gave up 3 bases, with 6 bases separating them. Germline-derived CDR1 and CDR2 are LNHDA and SQIVND (reference sequence). The CDR3 loop reads CASIEYTEAFF. The DNA of the CDR3 is TGTGCCAGTATTGAGTACACTGAAGCTTTCTTT.

The chain combines TRBV4-1 with TRBJ1-2; no firm D call. The CDR3 loop spans 14 amino acids. Trimming took 3 bases from V and 2 from J, leaving 10 bases between them. Germline values: CDR1 MGHRA, CDR2 YSYEKL. CDR3 protein: CASSHPAQNYGYTF. In nucleotides, the CDR3 is TGCGCCAGCAGCCACCCCGCTCAGAACTATGGCTACACCTTC.

The chain has TRBV7-9 and TRBJ1-2; the match to TRBD1 covers 7 bases. V was pared by 5 bases and J by 8 bases, with 8 bases of the junction left unmatched. Germline-derived CDR1 and CDR2 are SEHNR and FQNEAQ (reference sequence). This CDR3 is built from 13 residues. The CDR3 sequence is CASSQRQGQGYTF. The CDR3 DNA sequence: TGTGCCAGCAGCCAACGACAGGGTCAAGGCTACACCTTC.

The chain is built from TRBV7-3 and TRBJ2-3, with 7 bases lining up with TRBD1. The ends lost 5 bases at V and 3 bases at J; junction bases unmatched: 2. CDR1 is SGHTA, CDR2 FQGTGA, per germline. This CDR3 is 13 amino acids long. CDR3 loop: CASSPQGTDTQYF. CDR3 coding DNA: TGTGCCAGCAGCCCACAGGGGACAGATACGCAGTATTTT.

The chain combines TRBV19 with TRBJ2-5, with D perhaps TRBD2 (5 bases). This CDR3 comprises 12 residues. Germline values: CDR1 LNHDA, CDR2 SQIVND (reference sequence). The germline V and J ends were trimmed by 6 bases and 5 bases, with 10 bases remaining between them. The CDR3 protein is CASSSSGETQYF. As DNA, the CDR3 is TGTGCCAGTAGCAGCAGCGGCGAGACCCAGTACTTC.

This rearrangement joins TRBV3-1 (or the pseudogene TRBV3-2) to TRBJ1-4, with 8 bases fitting TRBD1. With V trimmed by 3 bases and J by 2 bases, 5 bases remained unmatched. Germline V CDR1 and CDR2: LGHDT, YNNKEL (reference sequence). This CDR3 is 16 amino acids long. The CDR3 DNA is TGTGCCAGCAGCCATGGACAGGGTGCGACTAATGAAAAACTGTTTTTT. Amino acid sequence: CASSHGQGATNEKLFF.

This chain uses TRBV5-1 with TRBJ2-3; a possible D gene is TRBD1 (6 bases). Germline V lookup: CDR1 SGHRS, CDR2 YFSETQ. CDR3 length: 14 amino acids. V lost 2 bases and J 3 bases, leaving 10 bases between the germline ends. The CDR3 DNA reads TGCGCCAGCAGCTTAGGACAGAAGACAGATACGCAGTATTTT. Protein: CASSLGQKTDTQYF.

The rearrangement joins TRBV5-1 to TRBJ2-4, with 7 bases that match TRBD1. The CDR3 has 16 residues. V dropped 9 bases and J dropped 3; count of bases not matched to a gene: 15. CDR1 and CDR2 (germline): SGHRS, YFSETQ. The CDR3 sequence: CATPTGRLGSKNIQYF. DNA of the CDR3: TGCGCCACTCCGACAGGGCGGTTGGGTAGCAAAAACATTCAGTACTTC.